One and the same sample provided the 20 T cell receptor beta chains below, sequenced in a study of T cell responses to AZD1222 COVID-19 vaccine. Here immunoSEQ multiplex PCR was the method, and the copy in TCRdb shows in-frame clones only, minus some. The data hold 65,000 to 70,000 clones, with 82% observed a single time. The source was peripheral blood, collected on day 0 of AZD1222 vaccination. The receptors here all came from an adult in good health.

This sequence joins TRBV28 and TRBJ1-1; D remains ambiguous. Trimming took 6 bases from V and 0 from J, leaving 14 bases between them. This CDR3 comprises 15 residues. Germline lookup yields CDR1 MDHEN and CDR2 SYDVKM. CDR3 region: CASSLSQSMNTEAFF. The CDR3 DNA reads TGTGCCAGCAGCCTCTCCCAGTCCATGAACACTGAAGCTTTCTTT.

The chain carries TRBV7-2 and TRBJ1-6; 7 nucleotides align to TRBD1. Germline V gives CDR1 SGHTA, CDR2 FQGNSA. This CDR3 has 14 residues. The V gene end was trimmed by 6 bases and the J gene end by 5 bases; junction bases not matched to a gene: 4. The CDR3 DNA reads TGTGCCAGCAGAGGGACAGCGAATAATTCACCCCTCCACTTT. Its translation is CASRGTANNSPLHF. Using reference TRBV7-2 and TRBJ1-6 for the parts outside the CDR3, the full variable domain is GAGVSQSPSNKVTEKGKDVELRCDPISGHTALYWYRQSLGQGLEFLIYFQGNSAPDKSGLPSDRFSAERTGGSVSTLTIQRTQQEDSAVYLCASRGTANNSPLHFGNGTRLTVT.

V is TRBV6-5 and J is TRBJ1-5, with D tentatively TRBD1 (5 bases). Germline values: CDR1 MNHEY, CDR2 SVGAGI. This CDR3 comprises 13 residues. V lost 6 bases and J 4 bases, leaving 10 bases between the germline ends. Here the CDR3 reads CASSRDRNQPQHF. CDR3 DNA sequence: TGTGCCAGCAGCCGTGACAGAAATCAGCCCCAGCATTTT.

V is TRBV4-1 and J is TRBJ2-1; 8 bases map to TRBD1. This CDR3 region has 16 residues. The germline gives CDR1 MGHRA, CDR2 YSYEKL. V dropped 3 bases and J dropped 0; count of bases not matched to a gene: 4. For the CDR3, the DNA is TGCGCCAGCAGCCAGGAAACAGGGGGCTCCTACAATGAGCAGTTCTTC. Amino acid sequence: CASSQETGGSYNEQFF.

The chain combines TRBV5-1 with TRBJ2-2; 10 positions agree with TRBD2. Trimming took 6 bases from V and 4 from J; bases not matched to a gene: 3. The CDR3 covers 14 residues. From germline, CDR1 is SGHRS and CDR2 YFSETQ. Here the CDR3 reads CASTWTSGTGELFF. Written as DNA, the CDR3 is TGCGCCAGCACCTGGACTAGCGGCACCGGGGAGCTGTTTTTT.

The chain employs TRBV5-6 and TRBJ2-7, with 7 nucleotides matching TRBD2. CDR1 and CDR2 from the germline V gene are SGHDT and YYEEEE. The junction had 11 bases not matched to a gene; V was cut back by 1 base and J by 4 bases. The CDR3 covers 16 residues. The chain's CDR3 is CASSLFSTSEGYEQYF. The CDR3 DNA is TGTGCCAGCAGCTTGTTCTCCACTAGCGAGGGTTACGAGCAGTACTTC.

This clone showed up just once. The V gene is TRBV6-2 or TRBV6-3, the J gene TRBJ2-1, with D perhaps assigned TRBD1 or TRBD2 (6 bases each). This CDR3 has 16 residues. V gave up 2 bases and J gave up 5 bases, with 16 bases separating them. Looked up from germline, CDR1 is MNHEY and CDR2 is SVGEGT. The CDR3 DNA reads TGTGCCAGCAGTTACACGAGGGGGGTTCGGGACAATGAGCAGTTCTTC. Its protein product is CASSYTRGVRDNEQFF.

The chain links TRBV10-1 to TRBJ2-1, with 13 bases identical to TRBD2. Per the germline V gene, CDR1 is WNHNN and CDR2 is SYGVQD (reference sequence). CDR3 length: 15 amino acids. The J segment lost 7 bases and the V segment lost 5 bases, leaving 5 bases of the junction unmatched. The CDR3 DNA is TGCGCCAGCAGTTCCGGGACTAGCGGGGTGAATGAGCAGTTCTTC. Translating gives CASSSGTSGVNEQFF.

With respect to this clone: One end of the junction varies from germline; a read error may be responsible. The genes are TRBV3-1 (or the pseudogene TRBV3-2) and TRBJ1-1, with no clear D. The germline gives CDR1 LGHDT, CDR2 YNNKEL (reference sequence). The CDR3 length is 14 residues. CDR3 sequence: CASTQSGSNTEAFF. In DNA, the CDR3 is TGTGCCAGCACCCAATCTGGTTCGAACACTGAAGCTTTCTTT.

The chain joins TRBV3-1 (or the pseudogene TRBV3-2) to TRBJ2-3; D is perhaps TRBD2 (6 bases). Looked up from germline, CDR1 is LGHDT and CDR2 is YNNKEL (reference sequence). CDR3 length: 16 amino acids. V was trimmed by 3 bases and J by 3 bases, leaving 16 bases between them. The CDR3 here is CASSQNPGARTDTQYF. The DNA of the CDR3 is TGTGCCAGCAGCCAGAATCCGGGAGCACGGACAGATACGCAGTATTTT.

This clone has only a few counts. This CDR3 reads CASSTDRGVNTEAFF. The CDR3 nucleotides read TGTGCCAGCAGCACGGACAGGGGGGTCAACACTGAAGCTTTCTTT. The J gene is TRBJ1-1, the V gene TRBV11-3, with 10 bases that match TRBD1. The CDR3 spans 15 residues. V shed 5 bases, J shed 2 bases, and the junction held 5 bases outside the gene matches. Per germline, CDR1 SGHNT and CDR2 YENEEA.

The V and J genes are TRBV11-1 and TRBJ1-3; 7 bases fit TRBD1. V lost 2 bases and J lost 0; bases outside the gene matches: 4. Germline V CDR1 and CDR2: SGHAT, FQDESV (reference sequence). This CDR3 comprises 16 residues. The CDR3 region is CASSLTGDISGNTIYF. The CDR3 coding sequence is TGTGCCAGCAGCTTAACAGGGGACATCTCTGGAAACACCATATATTTT.

The chain links TRBV2 to TRBJ2-5, with 7 positions matching TRBD2. The CDR3 contains 15 residues. Germline CDR1 reads SNHLY; CDR2 reads FYNNEI. Unmatched junction bases numbered 3, after V lost 0 bases and J lost 2 bases. As DNA, the CDR3 is TGTGCCAGCAGTGAAGCGCTCGGGGGGCAAGAGACCCAGTACTTC. The encoded protein is CASSEALGGQETQYF. Using reference TRBV2 and TRBJ2-5 for the parts outside the CDR3, the full variable domain is EPEVTQTPSHQVTQMGQEVILRCVPISNHLYFYWYRQILGQKVEFLVSFYNNEISEKSEIFDDQFSVERPDGSNFTLKIRSTKLEDSAMYFCASSEALGGQETQYFGPGTRLLVL.

The rearrangement joins TRBV6-5 to TRBJ1-4; no definite D call. With 2 bases removed from V and 4 bases from J, the gap between germline ends came to 14 bases. The germline CDR1 and CDR2 sequences are MNHEY and SVGAGI. This CDR3 spans 16 amino acids. The CDR3 loop reads CASSYRQTRSNEKLFF. The CDR3 nucleotides are TGTGCCAGCAGTTACCGCCAGACAAGAAGTAATGAAAAACTGTTTTTT.

The CDR3 spells CAWTTGQSTEAFF. Written as DNA, the CDR3 is TGTGCCTGGACTACGGGGCAGAGCACTGAAGCTTTCTTT. The rearrangement links TRBV30 to TRBJ1-1, with D maybe TRBD1 (5 bases). The germline V and J ends were trimmed by 4 bases and 4 bases, with 13 bases remaining between them. Germline CDR1 and CDR2: GTSNPN and SVGIG (reference sequence). The CDR3 consists of 13 residues.

The chain carries TRBV15 and TRBJ1-2; TRBD1 might be the D (6 bases). The V end was cut by 0 bases, the J end by 8 bases, with 10 bases between. CDR3 length equals 13 residues. Germline V gene sequence: CDR1 LNHNV, CDR2 YYDKDF (reference sequence). The CDR3: CATSREQGRGYTF. CDR3 DNA: TGTGCCACCAGCAGAGAGCAGGGGAGAGGCTACACCTTC.

This rearrangement joins TRBV2 to TRBJ1-5; 7 nucleotides match TRBD1. Per germline, CDR1 SNHLY and CDR2 FYNNEI. The J segment lost 3 bases and the V segment lost 5 bases, leaving 4 bases of the junction unmatched. This CDR3 has 14 amino acids. DNA of the CDR3: TGTGCCAGCAGTCGGACAGGCTTCAATCAGCCCCAGCATTTT. This sequence encodes CASSRTGFNQPQHF.

The chain combines TRBV5-1 with TRBJ1-1, with 7 bases lining up with TRBD1. Germline V gives CDR1 SGHRS, CDR2 YFSETQ. This CDR3 comprises 16 residues. With V trimmed by 4 bases and J by 1 base, 10 bases remained unmatched. In nucleotides, the CDR3 is TGCGCCAGCAGCGAGGGGACAGCGTCTTGGAACACTGAAGCTTTCTTT. Translated, it gives CASSEGTASWNTEAFF.

DNA of the CDR3: TGTGCCAGCGCCGTAGGGGGCGGGACAGCCAAAAACATTCAGTACTTC. Translating gives CASAVGGGTAKNIQYF. V gene TRBV9 combines with J gene TRBJ2-4, with D possibly matching TRBD1 (7 bases). Trimming took off 7 bases at V and 0 bases at J, with 17 bases between the two ends. CDR1 and CDR2 from the germline V gene are SGDLS and YYNGEE. This CDR3 spans 16 amino acids.

V usage is TRBV5-4 and J usage is TRBJ2-3, with TRBD1 matching over 7 bases. The CDR3 contains 17 residues. Germline V gene lookup returns CDR1 SGHNT and CDR2 YYREEE (reference sequence). V was pared by 3 bases and J by 2 bases, with 12 bases of the junction left unmatched. The CDR3 DNA reads as TGTGCCAGCAGCTCAATCGCCGGGACAGACCCCACAGATACGCAGTATTTT. This translates into CASSSIAGTDPTDTQYF.